The clone carrying this T cell receptor beta chain was detected a few times. Its antigen is not identified. In germline, CDR1 is SGHVS, CDR2 FQNEAQ. The CDR3 sequence is 15 residues long. V was clipped by 1 base and J by 2 bases, with 12 bases between them. The data originate from a study of response to subunit inactivated influenza vaccine. Study findings and constraints: It was suggested by the authors that few new T cells are recruited by each seasonal influenza vaccination.

MiXCR was run by TCRdb on the RT-PCR reads, yielding one entry per CDR3 protein. The data hold some 190,000 distinct CDR3 sequences, with 14% observed a single time. The chain employs TRBV7-8 and TRBJ2-7, with D maybe TRBD1 (5 bases). The clonotype comes from a man aged 50-60 years who received an inactivated influenza vaccine. The specimen was CD8+ T cells sorted from PBMCs, collected roughly 5 days after vaccination. CDR3 in amino acids: CASSLVGRATYEQYF. For the CDR3, the DNA is TGTGCCAGCAGCTTAGTAGGCAGGGCCACCTACGAGCAGTACTTC. The whole variable domain, filled in from reference TRBV7-8 and TRBJ2-7, reads GAGVSQSPRYKVAKRGQDVALRCDPISGHVSLFWYQQALGQGPEFLTYFQNEAQLDKSGLPSDRFFAERPEGSVSTLKIQRTQQEDSAVYLCASSLVGRATYEQYFGPGTRLTVT.